This passage covers 27 T cell receptor beta chains from one sample sequenced in a study of high-grade serous ovarian cancer treatment subgroups. Tumor samples were obtained before definitive surgery or chemotherapy. Assay used: immunoSEQ multiplex PCR; TCRdb lists only in-frame clones, some missing. The table records about 2,800 clones, roughly 82% of them present only once. The specimen sequenced was tumor tissue. The receptors derive from a human donor with high-grade serous ovarian cancer.

The chain uses TRBV27 and TRBJ2-3, with a tentative D call TRBD2 (6 bases). This CDR3 region has 11 residues. Trimming took 6 bases from V and 10 from J, leaving 11 bases between them. Germline assignment: CDR1 MNHEY and CDR2 SMNVEV (reference sequence). The CDR3 DNA follows: TGTGCCAGCAGCTCGGGGGAGGCGCAGTATTTT. Amino acids: CASSSGEAQYF.

This chain links TRBV5-4 with TRBJ1-1; a weak D match, TRBD1 (6 bases). Looked up from germline, CDR1 is SGHNT and CDR2 is YYREEE (reference sequence). The CDR3 length is 14 residues. The V and J ends lost 3 bases and 2 bases respectively, with 11 bases between them. The CDR3 reads CASSWRGGNTEAFF. Written as DNA, the CDR3 is TGTGCCAGCAGCTGGAGAGGGGGAAACACTGAAGCTTTCTTT. Combining the CDR3 with reference TRBV5-4 and TRBJ1-1 gives the whole variable domain ETGVTQSPTHLIKTRGQQVTLRCSSQSGHNTVSWYQQALGQGPQFIFQYYREEENGRGNFPPRFSGLQFPNYSSELNVNALELDDSALYLCASSWRGGNTEAFFGQGTRLTVV.

The V gene is TRBV4-1, the J gene TRBJ2-5; D may be TRBD2 (5 bases). The DNA end is more similar to TRBJ2-7, so the J call may be wrong. Germline CDR1 and CDR2: MGHRA and YSYEKL. The CDR3 has 19 residues. The CDR3 bases are TGCGCCAGCAGCCAAGAAGGCTCAGAGGTGACCCGGGACTCCTACGAGCAGTACTTC. Translation: CASSQEGSEVTRDSYEQYF.

This clone has just one count. This chain connects TRBV4-1 to TRBJ1-2; the D is unclear. CDR3 length: 15 residues. The ends were cut back, 1 base at V and 4 bases at J, with 13 bases in the middle. Germline V lookup: CDR1 MGHRA, CDR2 YSYEKL. CDR3: CASSQASTLRYGYTF. Here the CDR3 DNA reads TGCGCCAGCAGCCAAGCCTCGACACTCCGCTATGGCTACACCTTC.

This clone was seen just once. The CDR3 DNA sequence: TGTGCCAGCAGTGAAGGTGGGACGGAGCAGTACTTC. Amino acid sequence: CASSEGGTEQYF. V and J are TRBV2 and TRBJ2-7; either TRBD1 or TRBD2 may fit D (5 bases each). This CDR3 contains 12 residues. The V and J ends lost 1 base and 7 bases respectively, with 8 bases between them. The germline V gene has CDR1 SNHLY and CDR2 FYNNEI.

The CDR3 DNA reads TGTGCCAGCAGCCGGCAGGGAGAGCAGTACTTC. Its protein product is CASSRQGEQYF. This chain uses TRBV6-1 with TRBJ2-7; D perhaps matches TRBD1 (5 bases). The CDR3 spans 11 residues. Trimming stripped 6 bases from V and 7 bases from J, with 10 bases between. From germline, CDR1 is MNHNS and CDR2 SASEGT.

CDR3 DNA sequence: TGTGCCAGCGTCAGCGGCGGGCAGCCCTACGAGCAGTACTTC. Translated: CASVSGGQPYEQYF. The J gene is TRBJ2-7, the V gene TRBV6-1; TRBD2 might be the D (5 bases). Trimming removed 8 bases at V and 2 bases at J, with 16 bases between. CDR3 length equals 14 residues. CDR1 and CDR2 (germline): MNHNS, SASEGT.

This clone was detected once. This chain joins TRBV28 and TRBJ2-2; D remains unclear. V dropped 3 bases and J dropped 4 bases, with 9 bases sitting between them. This CDR3 has 14 amino acids. CDR1 MDHEN and CDR2 SYDVKM come from the germline V gene. CDR3 residues: CASSFPQVTGELFF. CDR3 coding DNA: TGTGCCAGCAGTTTCCCTCAGGTCACCGGGGAGCTGTTTTTT.

This clone was detected only once. This chain uses TRBV18 with TRBJ2-3; the D gene could be TRBD1 or TRBD2 (5 bases each). V shed 6 bases and J shed 6 bases, with 19 bases lying between them. Germline V gives CDR1 KGHSH, CDR2 LQKENI. This CDR3 contains 15 residues. The CDR3 nucleotides are TGTGCCAGCTCCCGGGGCACCCAAGAAGGGGATACGCAGTATTTT. This encodes CASSRGTQEGDTQYF.

V usage is TRBV10-2 and J usage is TRBJ2-5, with D perhaps given as TRBD1 or TRBD2 (5 bases each). Matching the DNA end better, TRBJ2-7 makes the J call doubtful. The CDR3 is 17 residues long. The germline CDR1 and CDR2 sequences are WSHSY and SAAADI. CDR3 region: CASSPNPGPQYPYEQYF. CDR3 nucleotide sequence: TGCGCCAGCAGCCCGAACCCGGGACCGCAATACCCCTACGAGCAGTACTTC.

This clone was observed a single time. This rearrangement joins TRBV2 to TRBJ2-7; 9 positions agree with TRBD2. Trimming removed 5 bases from V and 0 bases from J; junction bases left unmatched: 8. Per the germline V gene, CDR1 is SNHLY and CDR2 is FYNNEI. The CDR3 is made up of 16 amino acids. DNA for the CDR3: TGTGCCAGCAGTCCCCGCGGGGGGGAGAGCTCCTACGAGCAGTACTTC. Translated, it gives CASSPRGGESSYEQYF.

The chain joins TRBV29-1 to TRBJ1-1; D call uncertain. CDR1 is SQVTM, CDR2 ANQGSEA, per germline. The CDR3 length is 10 residues. V was pared by 2 bases and J by 10 bases, with 8 bases between. CDR3 in amino acids: CSVETPIAFF. In DNA, the CDR3 is TGCAGCGTTGAAACACCAATAGCTTTCTTT.

This clone has only a few counts. The V and J genes are TRBV7-8 and TRBJ2-5; 15 bases agree with TRBD2. Germline CDR1 and CDR2: SGHVS and FQNEAQ. After removal of 5 bases from V and 5 bases from J, the junction contained 9 bases not matched to a gene. There are 17 residues in the CDR3. CDR3 residues: CASSLRGTSGRWETQYF. The CDR3 nucleotides are TGTGCCAGCAGCCTGCGTGGGACTAGCGGGAGGTGGGAGACCCAGTACTTC.

The table lists this clone with a few counts. The chain carries TRBV11-2 and TRBJ1-2; D remains ambiguous. Trimming shortened V by 0 bases and J by 8 bases, and 7 bases separated the two germline ends. The CDR3 spans 12 residues. From germline, CDR1 is SGHAT and CDR2 FQNNGV. The CDR3 DNA is TGTGCCAGCAGCTTAGATCTTGAGGGCTACACCTTC. Translated: CASSLDLEGYTF.

V and J are TRBV7-8 and TRBJ2-2; D not certain. The CDR3 spans 17 residues. Germline loops: CDR1 SGHVS, CDR2 FQNEAQ. V was shortened by 5 bases and J by 5 bases, with 21 bases between the two germline ends. The CDR3 sequence: CASSPYPGAHETGELFF. CDR3 DNA: TGTGCCAGCAGCCCGTACCCGGGCGCCCATGAGACCGGGGAGCTGTTTTTT.

The chain uses TRBV7-9 and TRBJ2-1; D uncertain. V was clipped by 10 bases and J by 9 bases, with 13 bases between them. This CDR3 has 11 residues. Germline-derived CDR1 and CDR2 are SEHNR and FQNEAQ (reference sequence). The CDR3 protein is CATGPDPEQFF. The CDR3 DNA reads TGTGCCACCGGACCGGACCCTGAGCAGTTCTTC.

The chain combines TRBV5-1 with TRBJ2-7; the match to TRBD2 covers 10 bases. Per the germline V gene, CDR1 is SGHRS and CDR2 is YFSETQ. V trimming: 4 bases; J trimming: 6 bases; junction bases outside the gene matches: 7. This CDR3 is built from 14 residues. Here the CDR3 reads CASSSSGRAGEQYF. DNA of the CDR3: TGCGCCAGCAGCAGCAGCGGGAGGGCTGGCGAGCAGTACTTC.

This clone was seen more than once but under ten times. V is TRBV27 and J is TRBJ2-7; no definite D call. V lost 8 bases and J lost 3, with 5 bases in between. The CDR3 has 10 amino acids. CDR1 MNHEY and CDR2 SMNVEV come from the germline V gene (reference sequence). As DNA, the CDR3 is TGTGCCAGCGGTGACTACGAGCAGTACTTC. It yields the protein CASGDYEQYF.

The table lists this clone with a few counts. The rearrangement links TRBV9 to TRBJ1-1; no firm D call. The CDR3 runs to 14 residues. Germline V gene lookup returns CDR1 SGDLS and CDR2 YYNGEE. V was cut by 0 bases and J by 1 base, with 7 bases left in between. In DNA form, the CDR3 reads TGTGCCAGCAGCGTAGGAATGGGGAACACTGAAGCTTTCTTT. It encodes CASSVGMGNTEAFF.

The chain couples TRBV6-6 to TRBJ1-1; D remains unclear. The CDR3 is 11 amino acids. V dropped 4 bases and J dropped 7 bases, with 7 bases sitting between them. Germline V gene sequence: CDR1 MNHNY, CDR2 SVGAGI (reference sequence). The CDR3 protein is CASSWRVEAFF. The CDR3 DNA follows: TGTGCCAGCAGTTGGAGGGTTGAAGCTTTCTTT.

V is TRBV15 and J is TRBJ2-5; D perhaps matches TRBD1 (8 bases). Germline values: CDR1 LNHNV, CDR2 YYDKDF (reference sequence). The V gene lost 0 bases and the J gene lost 7 bases, with 15 bases spanning the gap. The CDR3 length is 15 residues. In nucleotides, the CDR3 is TGTGCCACCAGCAGAGATATGAGCGGGACAGGGACCCAGTACTTC. It codes for CATSRDMSGTGTQYF.

The rearrangement joins TRBV2 to TRBJ2-3; no reliable D call. This CDR3 is 14 amino acids long. From germline, CDR1 is SNHLY and CDR2 FYNNEI. The V and J ends lost 10 bases and 0 bases respectively, with 14 bases between them. Here the CDR3 reads CATEDVRSTDTQYF. For the CDR3, the DNA is TGTGCCACCGAGGACGTTCGGAGCACAGATACGCAGTATTTT.

This clone occurred a few times. This rearrangement joins TRBV7-3 to TRBJ1-2; TRBD1 is a possible D gene (6 bases). This CDR3 has 13 residues. V lost 5 bases and J 8 bases, leaving 15 bases between the germline ends. CDR1 SGHTA and CDR2 FQGTGA come from the germline V gene. This CDR3 is CASSPVRGEGYTF. Here the CDR3 DNA reads TGTGCCAGCAGCCCCGTCAGGGGTGAAGGCTACACCTTC.

This sequence joins TRBV7-9 and TRBJ1-5, with D hard to call. This CDR3 contains 15 residues. The germline V and J ends were trimmed by 4 bases and 0 bases, with 10 bases remaining between them. Germline loops: CDR1 SEHNR, CDR2 FQNEAQ (reference sequence). DNA of the CDR3: TGTGCCAGCAGCTCGGACGGTCATAGCAATCAGCCCCAGCATTTT. Residues: CASSSDGHSNQPQHF. The full variable domain, with the rest looked up from reference TRBV7-9 and TRBJ1-5, is DTGVSQNPRHKITKRGQNVTFRCDPISEHNRLYWYRQTLGQGPEFLTYFQNEAQLEKSRLLSDRFSAERPKGSFSTLEIQRTEQGDSAMYLCASSSDGHSNQPQHFGDGTRLSIL.

The chain combines TRBV4-1 with TRBJ2-7, with D possibly TRBD1 on 6 matching bases. The CDR3 length is 15 residues. V was pared by 0 bases and J by 4 bases, with 13 bases between. Germline CDR1 and CDR2: MGHRA and YSYEKL. The CDR3 DNA follows: TGCGCCAGCAGCCAAGAATTGAACAGGGTGTACGAGCAGTACTTC. This codes for CASSQELNRVYEQYF.

The chain uses TRBV7-8 and TRBJ2-7, with 9 bases identical to TRBD2. This CDR3 is built from 17 residues. In germline, CDR1 is SGHVS, CDR2 FQNEAQ. V shed 2 bases and J 6 bases; nucleotides not matched to a gene: 14. The CDR3 here is CASSLLRWREGRREQYF. The CDR3 DNA is TGTGCCAGCAGCTTACTCCGGTGGCGGGAGGGCCGGCGCGAGCAGTACTTC.

V and J are TRBV10-2 and TRBJ1-5; possibly TRBD1 for D (6 bases). Germline values: CDR1 WSHSY, CDR2 SAAADI. V lost 8 bases to trimming and J lost 5 bases, with 13 bases between them. The CDR3 totals 13 residues. The CDR3 DNA follows: TGCGCCAGCGATCAGGACAGACATCAGCCCCAGCATTTT. It specifies CASDQDRHQPQHF.